This TCR beta chain was recovered during a study of blood T cell repertoires in COVID-19. Only in-frame clones appear in the TCRdb table, and some are missing; sequencing was by immunoSEQ multiplex PCR. The sample lists about 480,000 clones, around nine tenths occurring once. The sample was PBMCs or T cells enriched from blood (not recorded which). This receptor was identified in a woman aged 55-70 years who had recovered from COVID-19.

Here the CDR3 reads CASRPPADTDTQYF. The CDR3 DNA is TGTGCCAGCAGGCCTCCCGCAGACACAGATACGCAGTATTTT. The V call is TRBV2, the J call TRBJ2-3; D is uncertain. Trimming cost V 6 bases and J 2 bases, with 12 bases left between them. Germline CDR1 and CDR2: SNHLY and FYNNEI. The length of the CDR3 is 14 residues.